This T cell receptor (beta chain) was obtained from a study of T cell responses to AZD1222 COVID-19 vaccine. Across the study: Doses given second, at about 4 or about 12 weeks, were pooled.

Remarks on this clone: The antigen remains unidentified.

This CDR3 comprises 14 residues. Germline lookup yields CDR1 MNHEY and CDR2 SVGAGI. The V end was cut by 6 bases, the J end by 0 bases, with 12 bases between. General observations from the study: A rise in Spike-specific TCR breadth and depth followed two AZD1222 doses. Nearly half of spike-specific TCRs reportedly target unmutated variant regions. Among the donors, most were white British and more were female, and clonal diversity was possibly underestimated.

Here immunoSEQ multiplex PCR was the method, and the copy in TCRdb shows in-frame clones only, minus some. The sample has 80,000 or so clones, roughly nine tenths seen once; the top ten hold approximately 1.5%. This TCR came from an adult in good health. The J gene is TRBJ2-7, the V gene TRBV6-5, with TRBD1 as a possible D gene (6 bases). Material: peripheral blood, obtained on day 0 of AZD1222 vaccination. CDR3 nucleotide sequence: TGTGCCAGCAGGATGACAGGCAGCTCCTACGAGCAGTACTTC. This sequence encodes CASRMTGSSYEQYF.